The TCR beta chain under discussion was sequenced for a study of patients and donors after allogeneic stem cell transplantation (dated by TCRdb to 2019 to 2021). Details on this clonotype: Its cognate antigen has yet to be identified. Base qualities are not provided; no much larger clone lies one nucleotide away.

CDR1 and CDR2 (LGHDT, YNNKEL) derive from the germline V gene (reference sequence). The V end gives up 5 bases and the J end 1 base, leaving 5 bases in the junction not matched to a gene. From the cysteine through the phenylalanine, the CDR3 covers 15 amino acids. Only the CDR3 region is kept as DNA, spanning 45 bases read in frame from base 1. Library method: RT-PCR. Data came from a NextSeq 550. Clones were called with MiXCR by TCRdb after fastp trimmed the public reads at Q25, and only in-frame beta chains were retained. Each CDR3 protein appears once, grouped with its most common genes and DNA. Counted in this sample were fewer than 180,000 distinct CDR3 sequences; about a third of them appeared once. Of the sample, less than 60% is held by the ten largest clones.

The source of this sequence is a human donor who was either an allogeneic HSCT recipient or a stem cell or donor lymphocyte infusion donor (not recorded which). It is not recorded whose cells these are; they may come from a transplant donor. This sequence uses TRBV3-1 and TRBJ1-5; 7 bases in between match TRBD1. Sequences were obtained from blood, either unsorted or a sorted T cell fraction (not recorded which). CDR3 protein: CASSEGGQSNQPQHF. Here is the DNA: TGTGCCAGCAGCGAAGGGGGACAGAGCAATCAGCCCCAGCATTTT. The variable domain in full, with residues beyond the CDR3 obtained from the reference TRBV3-1 and TRBJ1-5 genes, is DTAVSQTPKYLVTQMGNDKSIKCEQNLGHDTMYWYKQDSKKFLKIMFSYNNKELIINETVPNRFSPKSPDKAHLNLHINSLELGDSAVYFCASSEGGQSNQPQHFGDGTRLSIL.